This is a list of T cell receptor beta chains from one sample in a study of shared clonotypes between healthy human individuals. The method was immunoSEQ multiplex PCR; TCRdb's version includes in-frame clones alone and lacks a portion of them. The table includes more than 2 million clones, about 94% detected once. Sequencing input: naive CD8+ T cells sorted from blood. The receptors were gathered from a young man in good health. Both conserved end residues are part of each CDR3. Size tells how often a clone was seen (once, few, many) or the class of an expanded clone, and some rows leave it out.

J gene: TRBJ2-5; clone size: .; V gene: TRBV5-6; CDR3 protein: CASSLGDRGFETQYF
J gene: TRBJ1-1; clone size: .; V gene: TRBV13; CDR3 protein: CASSSLGQNTEAFF
J gene: TRBJ2-7; clone size: .; V gene: TRBV6-6; CDR3 protein: CASSYVAGDPYEQYF
J gene: TRBJ2-7; clone size: .; V gene: TRBV6-5; CDR3 protein: CASSYGLGFEQYF
J gene: TRBJ1-2; clone size: .; V gene: TRBV9; CDR3 protein: CASSGQGYYGYTF
J gene: TRBJ1-2; clone size: .; V gene: TRBV4-1; CDR3 protein: CASSQDKTASYGYTF
J gene: TRBJ2-3; clone size: .; V gene: TRBV30; CDR3 protein: CAWIGTGSTDTQYF
J gene: TRBJ2-1; clone size: .; V gene: TRBV6-6; CDR3 protein: CASSLAGGYNEQFF
J gene: TRBJ2-1; clone size: .; V gene: TRBV7-3; CDR3 protein: CASSLTSGGKEFF
J gene: TRBJ1-6; clone size: .; V gene: TRBV10-3; CDR3 protein: CAISESPGSNSPLHF
J gene: TRBJ2-7; clone size: .; V gene: TRBV5-1; CDR3 protein: CASSLGTTYEQYF
J gene: TRBJ2-7; clone size: .; V gene: TRBV5-1; CDR3 protein: CASSSSAGSYEQYF
J gene: TRBJ2-7; clone size: .; V gene: TRBV7-9; CDR3 protein: CASSPPGADEQYF
J gene: TRBJ2-7; clone size: .; V gene: TRBV27; CDR3 protein: CASSLSGGYEQYF
J gene: TRBJ2-7; clone size: few; V gene: TRBV11-2; CDR3 protein: CASSQGGEQYF
J gene: TRBJ2-7; clone size: .; V gene: TRBV14; CDR3 protein: CASSQESGEGLYEQYF
J gene: TRBJ2-6; clone size: .; V gene: TRBV27; CDR3 protein: CASSLLPRGANVLTF
J gene: TRBJ2-2; clone size: .; V gene: TRBV28; CDR3 protein: CASRQVGDTGELFF
J gene: TRBJ2-7; clone size: .; V gene: TRBV15; CDR3 protein: CATGSGPLSYEQYF
J gene: TRBJ2-5; clone size: .; V gene: TRBV14; CDR3 protein: CASSQGTGETQYF
J gene: TRBJ1-2; clone size: .; V gene: TRBV7-9; CDR3 protein: CASSLTPTTNYGYTF
J gene: TRBJ2-5; clone size: .; V gene: TRBV6-6; CDR3 protein: CASSYSIISGGTNEYF
J gene: TRBJ2-7; clone size: .; V gene: TRBV10-2; CDR3 protein: CASSESIRGYEQYF
J gene: TRBJ1-2; clone size: .; V gene: TRBV7-2; CDR3 protein: CASRGGPTGYGYTF
J gene: TRBJ1-2; clone size: .; V gene: TRBV7-2; CDR3 protein: CASSHFPGTGGAYGYTF
J gene: TRBJ1-2; clone size: .; V gene: TRBV27; CDR3 protein: CASSSLGQGLYGYTF
J gene: TRBJ2-2; clone size: .; V gene: TRBV7-9; CDR3 protein: CASSSSVAGWNTGELFF
J gene: TRBJ2-7; clone size: .; V gene: TRBV27; CDR3 protein: CASRYTGGYEQYF
J gene: TRBJ2-1; clone size: .; V gene: TRBV20-1; CDR3 protein: CSARRIGEQFF
J gene: TRBJ2-2; clone size: .; V gene: TRBV6-1; CDR3 protein: CAGDKRGGDTGELFF
J gene: TRBJ1-4; clone size: .; V gene: TRBV7-9; CDR3 protein: CASSLGHGHNEKLFF
J gene: TRBJ2-7; clone size: .; V gene: TRBV2; CDR3 protein: CASSEYSGGYEQYF
J gene: TRBJ2-3; clone size: .; V gene: TRBV10-3; CDR3 protein: CAISESPSRSSTDTQYF
J gene: TRBJ1-5; clone size: .; V gene: TRBV6-5; CDR3 protein: CASSPDSYSNQPQHF
J gene: TRBJ1-2; clone size: .; V gene: TRBV6-1; CDR3 protein: CASSEARGAGVLRYGYTF
J gene: TRBJ1-1; clone size: .; V gene: TRBV27; CDR3 protein: CASSILGETEAFF
J gene: TRBJ2-5; clone size: .; V gene: TRBV19; CDR3 protein: CASRSGQGETQYF
J gene: TRBJ1-2; clone size: .; V gene: TRBV9; CDR3 protein: CASSVEPFFTGSYGYTF
J gene: TRBJ2-7; clone size: .; V gene: TRBV4-1; CDR3 protein: CASSQEPGLAGGPYEQYF
J gene: TRBJ2-2; clone size: .; V gene: TRBV19; CDR3 protein: CASSSNTGELFF
J gene: TRBJ2-3; clone size: .; V gene: TRBV10-3; CDR3 protein: CAIGFLAGGPTDTQYF
J gene: TRBJ2-3; clone size: .; V gene: TRBV6-6; CDR3 protein: CASSYLSAGGDTQYF
J gene: TRBJ2-3; clone size: .; V gene: TRBV30; CDR3 protein: CAWSWGGFSSDTQYF
J gene: TRBJ2-7; clone size: .; V gene: TRBV7-8; CDR3 protein: CASSLGRGNYEQYF